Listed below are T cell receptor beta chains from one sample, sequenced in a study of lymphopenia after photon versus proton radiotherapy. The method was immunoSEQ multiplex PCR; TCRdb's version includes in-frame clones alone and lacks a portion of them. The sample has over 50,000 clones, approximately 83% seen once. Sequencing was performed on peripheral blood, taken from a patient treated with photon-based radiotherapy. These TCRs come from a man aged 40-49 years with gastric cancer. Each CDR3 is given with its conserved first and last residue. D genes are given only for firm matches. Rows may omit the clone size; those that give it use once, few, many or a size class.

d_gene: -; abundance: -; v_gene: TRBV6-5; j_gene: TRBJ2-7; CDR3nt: TGTGCCAGCAGTTACTCTGCAGGGCGGAGGGTCGAGCAGTACTTC; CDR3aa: CASSYSAGRRVEQYF
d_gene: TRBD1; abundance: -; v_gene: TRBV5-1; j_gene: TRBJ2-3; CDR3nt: TGCGCCAGCAGCTTGGGGACAGGGACCACAGATACGCAGTATTTT; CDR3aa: CASSLGTGTTDTQYF
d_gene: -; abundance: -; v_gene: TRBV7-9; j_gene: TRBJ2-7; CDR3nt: TGTGCCAGCAGCTTAGTAGCCCACGAGCAGTACTTC; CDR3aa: CASSLVAHEQYF
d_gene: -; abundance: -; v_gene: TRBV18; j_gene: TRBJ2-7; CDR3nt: TGTGCCAGCTCACCGCCGACAGGATTAGTCGACGAGCAGTACTTC; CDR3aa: CASSPPTGLVDEQYF
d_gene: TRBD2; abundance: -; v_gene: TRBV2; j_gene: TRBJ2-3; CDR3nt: TGTGCCAGCGCGGGGGGATACACAGATACGCAGTATTTT; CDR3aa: CASAGGYTDTQYF
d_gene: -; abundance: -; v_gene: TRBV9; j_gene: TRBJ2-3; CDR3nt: TGTGCCAGCAGCGTACAGCCAGAAATCACAGATACGCAGTATTTT; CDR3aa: CASSVQPEITDTQYF
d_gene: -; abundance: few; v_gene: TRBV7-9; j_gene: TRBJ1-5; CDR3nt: TGTGCCAGCAGGGCGAGGGAGGCGGATCAGCCCCAGCATTTT; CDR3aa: CASRAREADQPQHF
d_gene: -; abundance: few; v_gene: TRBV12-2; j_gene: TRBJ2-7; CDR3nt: TGTGCAAGTCGGACAGGGGGCGAGCAGTACTTC; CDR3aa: CASRTGGEQYF
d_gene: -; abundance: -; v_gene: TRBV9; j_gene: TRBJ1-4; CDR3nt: TGTGCCAGCAGCCCAGCAACTAATGAAAAACTGTTTTTT; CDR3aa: CASSPATNEKLFF
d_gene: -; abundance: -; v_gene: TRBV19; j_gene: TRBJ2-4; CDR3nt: TGTGCCAGTAGTATAGAGAAGGCCAAAAACATTCAGTACTTC; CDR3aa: CASSIEKAKNIQYF
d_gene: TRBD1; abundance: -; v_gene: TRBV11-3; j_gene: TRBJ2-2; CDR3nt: TGTGCCAGCAGCCGAGGGGGCCCCGGGGAGCTGTTTTTT; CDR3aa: CASSRGGPGELFF
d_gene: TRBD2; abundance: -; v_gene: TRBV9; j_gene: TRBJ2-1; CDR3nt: TGTGCCAGCAGTCGTAGCGGGGGGGCGTTTGAGCAGTTCTTC; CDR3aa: CASSRSGGAFEQFF
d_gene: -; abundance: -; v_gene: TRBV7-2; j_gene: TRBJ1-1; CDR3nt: TGTGCCAGCAGCTTAAGGACGAACACTGAAGCTTTCTTT; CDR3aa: CASSLRTNTEAFF
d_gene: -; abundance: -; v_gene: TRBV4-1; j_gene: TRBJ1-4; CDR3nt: TGCGCCAGCAGCCCCCCGCAGGGACTCGGTGAAAAACTGTTTTTT; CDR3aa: CASSPPQGLGEKLFF
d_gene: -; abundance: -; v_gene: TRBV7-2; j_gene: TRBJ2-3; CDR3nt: TGTGCCAGCAGCCCGCCGAACCAAGATACGCAGTATTTT; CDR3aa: CASSPPNQDTQYF
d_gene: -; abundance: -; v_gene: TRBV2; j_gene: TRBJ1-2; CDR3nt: TGTGCCAGCAGACCCGATCGGGCTAACTATGGCTACACCTTC; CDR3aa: CASRPDRANYGYTF
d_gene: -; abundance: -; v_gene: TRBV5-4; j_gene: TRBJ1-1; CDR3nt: TGTGCCAGCAGCGCGGCAGGGACGAACACTGAAGCTTTCTTT; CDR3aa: CASSAAGTNTEAFF
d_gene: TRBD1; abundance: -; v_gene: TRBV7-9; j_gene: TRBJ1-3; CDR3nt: TGTGCCAGCAGCCCGACAGGGGGCTCTGGAAACACCATATATTTT; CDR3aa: CASSPTGGSGNTIYF
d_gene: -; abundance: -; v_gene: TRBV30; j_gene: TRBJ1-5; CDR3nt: TGTGCCTGGAGGGCTCCGGGACATAGCAATCAGCCCCAGCATTTT; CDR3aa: CAWRAPGHSNQPQHF
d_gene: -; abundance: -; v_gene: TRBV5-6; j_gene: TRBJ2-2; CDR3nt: TGTGCCAGCAGCTTATTAATTCAGGGCAGGGTGGCGAACACCGGGGAGCTGTTTTTT; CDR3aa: CASSLLIQGRVANTGELFF
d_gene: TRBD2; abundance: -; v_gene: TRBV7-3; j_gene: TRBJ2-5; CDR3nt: TGTGCCAGCAGCTTCAGGGAGGGGGAGACCCAGTACTTC; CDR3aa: CASSFREGETQYF
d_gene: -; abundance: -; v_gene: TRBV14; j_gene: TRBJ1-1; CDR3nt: TGTGCCAGCAGTCTGGAATGGGGAGACGAAGCTTTCTTT; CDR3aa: CASSLEWGDEAFF
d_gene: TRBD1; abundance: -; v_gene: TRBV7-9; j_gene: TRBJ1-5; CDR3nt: TGTGCCAGCAGCCACAGGGGGCGAGATCAGCCCCAGCATTTT; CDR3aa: CASSHRGRDQPQHF
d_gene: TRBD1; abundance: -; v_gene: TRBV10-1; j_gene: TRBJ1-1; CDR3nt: TGCGCCAGCAGCTTGGGACAGGGGGCGAGTACTGAAGCTTTCTTT; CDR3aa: CASSLGQGASTEAFF
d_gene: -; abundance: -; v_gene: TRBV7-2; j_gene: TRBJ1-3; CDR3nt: TGTGCCAGCAGCTTAGCCAGGGTGCGAGGAAACACCATATATTTT; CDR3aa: CASSLARVRGNTIYF
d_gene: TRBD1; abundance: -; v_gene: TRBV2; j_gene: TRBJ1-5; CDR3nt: TGTGCCAGCAGGGAGGACAGGGCGAGCAATCAGCCCCAGCATTTT; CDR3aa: CASREDRASNQPQHF
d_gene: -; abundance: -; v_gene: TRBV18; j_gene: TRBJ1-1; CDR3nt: TGTGCCAGCTCAACCGCGGTGCGGGGTTGGACTGAAGCTTTCTTT; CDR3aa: CASSTAVRGWTEAFF
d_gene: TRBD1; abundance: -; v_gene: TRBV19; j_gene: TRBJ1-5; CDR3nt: TGTGCCAGTAGTATAGCTACAGGGGACCCTTATAGCAATCAGCCCCAGCATTTT; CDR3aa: CASSIATGDPYSNQPQHF
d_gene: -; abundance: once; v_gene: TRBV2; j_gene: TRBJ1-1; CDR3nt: TGTGCCAGCAGTGAATCCCAGGGCACCGGTAACACTGAAGCTTTCTTT; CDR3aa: CASSESQGTGNTEAFF
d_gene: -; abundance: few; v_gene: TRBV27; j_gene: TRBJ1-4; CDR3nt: TGTGCCAGCAGCGGTGCAGGGGTTACTAATGAAAAACTGTTTTTT; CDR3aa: CASSGAGVTNEKLFF
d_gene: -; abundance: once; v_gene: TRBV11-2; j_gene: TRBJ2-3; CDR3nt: TGTGCCAGCAGCTTAGTGGGCGGGGCTAGCACAGATACGCAGTATTTT; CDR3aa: CASSLVGGASTDTQYF